The rows below give T cell receptor beta chains drawn from one sample of a study of beta chain features in type 1 diabetes. The table came from immunoSEQ multiplex PCR; TCRdb's copy has only in-frame clones and leaves some out. Of hundreds of thousands of clones detected, over 13% appear once; the ten largest clones hold around 0.04%. The sample taken for sequencing was naive CD4+ T cells from blood. Receptor source: a man between 18 and 29 years old with type 1 diabetes. CDR3s include the opening cysteine and the closing phenylalanine or tryptophan. A D gene is named only where the DNA matches it firmly. Some rows have no size entry. The others give once, few or many, or a class for an expanded clone.

V gene	J gene	clone size	D gene	CDR3 DNA	CDR3 protein
TRBV2	TRBJ1-5	.	TRBD1	TGTGCCAGCAGTCCCGGGACAGGGAGTAATCAGCCCCAGCATTTT	CASSPGTGSNQPQHF
TRBV25-1	TRBJ2-3	few	TRBD2	TGTGCCAGCAGTGAATCGGTGGGACTAGCAACTGCCACAGATACGCAGTATTTT	CASSESVGLATATDTQYF
TRBV5-4	TRBJ1-4	few	.	TGTGCCAGCAGCTTGGATGGGGGCTTGGGTGAAAAACTGTTTTTT	CASSLDGGLGEKLFF
TRBV30	TRBJ1-2	few	.	TGTGCCTGGAGTCCCGACAGCCGAGCTAACTATGGCTACACCTTC	CAWSPDSRANYGYTF
TRBV11-3	TRBJ2-3	.	.	TGTGCCAGCAGCTTAGGCCCCACAGATACGCAGTATTTT	CASSLGPTDTQYF
TRBV7-2	TRBJ2-7	few	.	TGTGCCAGCAGCTTAATTGCAGGAACCGCAGGTTACGAGCAGTACTTC	CASSLIAGTAGYEQYF
TRBV30	TRBJ1-5	few	.	TGTGCCTGGAGTCGATCCACCGGGCGCCAGCCCCAGCATTTT	CAWSRSTGRQPQHF
TRBV5-4	TRBJ2-7	.	TRBD1	TGTGCCAACAGCCCGTGGCAGGACAGGGACTACGAGCAGTACTTC	CANSPWQDRDYEQYF
TRBV25-1	TRBJ2-1	.	TRBD1	TGTGCCAGCAGTGGCTGGACAGGGAGCAATGAGCAGTTCTTC	CASSGWTGSNEQFF
TRBV30	TRBJ1-1	.	.	TGTGCCTGGGGCGGAAATCGGGACACTGAAGCTTTCTTT	CAWGGNRDTEAFF
TRBV18	TRBJ2-1	.	.	TGTGCCAGCTCCCCTAACAGGGAAGTCTCCTACAATGAGCAGTTCTTC	CASSPNREVSYNEQFF
TRBV25-1	TRBJ2-7	few	.	TGTGCCAGCAGTGGAAGGACGGCCGCCTCTTACGAGCAGTACTTC	CASSGRTAASYEQYF
TRBV29-1	TRBJ1-5	.	.	TGCAGCGTTGCGGGGGGATTTTATCAGCCCCAGCATTTT	CSVAGGFYQPQHF
TRBV4-3	TRBJ2-3	.	TRBD1	TGCGCCAGCAGCCAAAATGCAGGGGGCGGGGTGGTAGATACGCAGTATTTT	CASSQNAGGGVVDTQYF
TRBV9	TRBJ1-2	few	TRBD1	TGTGCCAGCAGCCCCCCCCAGGGACAGGGCCTTGGCTACACCTTC	CASSPPQGQGLGYTF
TRBV11-1	TRBJ2-1	.	TRBD2	TGTGCCAGCAGTGATAAAGCTAGCGGGAGCTATGAGCAGTTCTTC	CASSDKASGSYEQFF
TRBV7-9	TRBJ1-2	few	.	TGTGCCAGCAGCCCACAGGAAGGCTATGGCTACACCTTC	CASSPQEGYGYTF
TRBV4-3	TRBJ2-7	few	TRBD1	TGCGCCAGCACTCGGGACAGGGGGAGCTCCTACGAGCAGTACTTC	CASTRDRGSSYEQYF
TRBV2	TRBJ2-7	few	TRBD1	TGTGCCAACGGACAGGAAAGCTACGAGCAGTACTTC	CANGQESYEQYF